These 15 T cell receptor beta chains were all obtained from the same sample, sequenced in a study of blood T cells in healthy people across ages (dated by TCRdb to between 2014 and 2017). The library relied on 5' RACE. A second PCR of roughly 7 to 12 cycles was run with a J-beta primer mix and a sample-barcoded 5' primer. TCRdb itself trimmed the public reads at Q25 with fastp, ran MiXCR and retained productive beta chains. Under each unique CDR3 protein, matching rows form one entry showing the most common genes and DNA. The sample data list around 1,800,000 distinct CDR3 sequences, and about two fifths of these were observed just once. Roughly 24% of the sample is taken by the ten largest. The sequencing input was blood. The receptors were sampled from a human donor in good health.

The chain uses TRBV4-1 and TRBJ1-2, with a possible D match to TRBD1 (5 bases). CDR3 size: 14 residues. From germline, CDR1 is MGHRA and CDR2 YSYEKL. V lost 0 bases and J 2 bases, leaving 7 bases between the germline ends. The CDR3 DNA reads TGCGCCAGCAGCCAAGAGCGGGACAACTATGGCTACACCTTC. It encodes CASSQERDNYGYTF.

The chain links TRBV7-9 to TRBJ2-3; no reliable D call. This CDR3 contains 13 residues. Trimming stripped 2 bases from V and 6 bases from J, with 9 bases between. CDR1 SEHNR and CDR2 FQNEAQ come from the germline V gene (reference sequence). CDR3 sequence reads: CASSLLERDTQYF. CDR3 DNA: TGTGCCAGCAGCTTACTCGAGAGGGATACGCAGTATTTT.

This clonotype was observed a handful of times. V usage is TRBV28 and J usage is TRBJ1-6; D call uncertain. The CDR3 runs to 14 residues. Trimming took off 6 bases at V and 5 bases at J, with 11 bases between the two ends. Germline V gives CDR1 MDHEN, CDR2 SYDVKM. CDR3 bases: TGTGCCAGCAGGGAGGGTACGAATAATTCACCCCTCCACTTT. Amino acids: CASREGTNNSPLHF.

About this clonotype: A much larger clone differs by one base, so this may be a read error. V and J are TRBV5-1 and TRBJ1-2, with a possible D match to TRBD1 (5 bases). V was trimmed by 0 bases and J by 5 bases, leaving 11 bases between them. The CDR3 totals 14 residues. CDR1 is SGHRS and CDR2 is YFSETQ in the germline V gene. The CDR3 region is CASSLERGRYGYTF. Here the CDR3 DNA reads TGCGCCAGCAGCTTGGAGCGGGGACGGTATGGCTACACCTTC.

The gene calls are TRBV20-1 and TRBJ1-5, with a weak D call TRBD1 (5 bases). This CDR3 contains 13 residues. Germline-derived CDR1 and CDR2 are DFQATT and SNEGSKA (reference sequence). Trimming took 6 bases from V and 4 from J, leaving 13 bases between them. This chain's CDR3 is CSAMTALNQPQHF. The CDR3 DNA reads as TGCAGTGCCATGACAGCATTAAATCAGCCCCAGCATTTT.

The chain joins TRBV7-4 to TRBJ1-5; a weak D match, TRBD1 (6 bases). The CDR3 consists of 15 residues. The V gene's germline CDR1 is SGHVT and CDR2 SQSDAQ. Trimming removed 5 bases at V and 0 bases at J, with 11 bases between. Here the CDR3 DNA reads TGTGCCAGCAGCGGGGGCAGCTATAGCAATCAGCCCCAGCATTTT. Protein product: CASSGGSYSNQPQHF.

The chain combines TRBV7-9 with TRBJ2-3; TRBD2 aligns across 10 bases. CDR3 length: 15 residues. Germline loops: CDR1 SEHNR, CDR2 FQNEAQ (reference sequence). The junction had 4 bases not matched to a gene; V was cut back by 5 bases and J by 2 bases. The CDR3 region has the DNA TGTGCCAGCAGCCGGACTAGCGGAATCACAGATACGCAGTATTTT. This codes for CASSRTSGITDTQYF.

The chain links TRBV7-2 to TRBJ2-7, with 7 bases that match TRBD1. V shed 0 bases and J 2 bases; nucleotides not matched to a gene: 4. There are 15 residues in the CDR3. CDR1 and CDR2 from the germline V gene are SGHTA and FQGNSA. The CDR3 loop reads CASSLATGRTYEQYF. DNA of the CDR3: TGTGCCAGCAGCTTAGCGACAGGGCGCACCTACGAGCAGTACTTC.

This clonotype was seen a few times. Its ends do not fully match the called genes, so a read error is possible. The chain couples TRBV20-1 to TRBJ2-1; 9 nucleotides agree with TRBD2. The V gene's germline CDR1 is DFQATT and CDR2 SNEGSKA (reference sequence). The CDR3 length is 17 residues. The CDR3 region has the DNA TGCAGTGCTAGGTCGGCTAGCGGGGTGCGATCCTACGATGAGCAGTTCTTC. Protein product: CSARSASGVRSYDEQFF.

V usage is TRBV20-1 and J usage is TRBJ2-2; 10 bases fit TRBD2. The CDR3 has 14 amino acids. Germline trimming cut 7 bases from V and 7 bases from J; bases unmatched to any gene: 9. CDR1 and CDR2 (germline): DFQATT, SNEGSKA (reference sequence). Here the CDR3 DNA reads TGCAGTGTCATGAGCGGGGGGGCCGACGGGGAGCTGTTTTTT. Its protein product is CSVMSGGADGELFF.

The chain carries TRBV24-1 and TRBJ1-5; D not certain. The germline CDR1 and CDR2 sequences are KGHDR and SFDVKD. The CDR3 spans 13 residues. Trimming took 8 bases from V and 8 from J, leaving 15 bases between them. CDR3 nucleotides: TGTGCCACCAAGGGCCGGCTGGGTGAGCCCCAGCATTTT. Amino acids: CATKGRLGEPQHF.

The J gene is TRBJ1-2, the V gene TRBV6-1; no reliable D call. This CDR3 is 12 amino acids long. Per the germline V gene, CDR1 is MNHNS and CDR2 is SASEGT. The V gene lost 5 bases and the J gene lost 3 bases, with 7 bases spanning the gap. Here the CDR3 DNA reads TGTGCCAGCAGTAATTTCGACTATGGCTACACCTTC. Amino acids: CASSNFDYGYTF.

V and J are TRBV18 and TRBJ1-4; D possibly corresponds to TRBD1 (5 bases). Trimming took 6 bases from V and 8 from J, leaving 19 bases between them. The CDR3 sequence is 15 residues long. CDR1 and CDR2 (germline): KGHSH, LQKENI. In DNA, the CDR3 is TGTGCCAGCTCCCGGGAGGGGCAACAGCGGGAAAAACTGTTTTTT. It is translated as CASSREGQQREKLFF.

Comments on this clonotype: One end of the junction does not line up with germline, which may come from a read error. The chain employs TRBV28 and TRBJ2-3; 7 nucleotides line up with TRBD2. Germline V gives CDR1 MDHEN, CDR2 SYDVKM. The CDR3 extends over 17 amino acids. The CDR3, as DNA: TGTGCCAGCAGTTTCCCGACGCGGGAGCCAGCCACAGGTACGCAGTATTTT. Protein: CASSFPTREPATGTQYF. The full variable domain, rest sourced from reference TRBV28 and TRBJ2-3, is DVKVTQSSRYLVKRTGEKVFLECVQDMDHENMFWYRQDPGLGLRLIYFSYDVKMKEKGDIPEGYSVSREKKERFSLILESASTNQTSMYLCASSFPTREPATGTQYFGPGTRLTVL.

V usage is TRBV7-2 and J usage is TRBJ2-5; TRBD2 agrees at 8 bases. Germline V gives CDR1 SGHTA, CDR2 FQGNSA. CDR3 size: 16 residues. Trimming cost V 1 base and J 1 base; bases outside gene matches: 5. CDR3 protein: CASSLGVRGAQETQYF. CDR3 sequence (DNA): TGTGCCAGCAGCTTAGGGGTGCGGGGGGCCCAAGAGACCCAGTACTTC.